The clone carrying this T cell receptor (beta chain) was picked up one time. This entry belongs to a study of blood T cell repertoires in COVID-19. Study as a whole: The United States, Italy and Spain provided the acute and convalescent COVID-19 samples. The cDNA or gDNA used as material had been derived from T cells, B-cell-depleted T cells, or PBMCs.

The CDR3 loop spans 16 amino acids. Trimming at V came to 1 base and at J to 5 bases, leaving 8 bases not matched to a gene. CDR1 and CDR2 (germline): MNHNY, SVGAGI (reference sequence). Libraries were prepared by immunoSEQ multiplex PCR; TCRdb keeps only in-frame clonotypes and omits some of them. The profile shows approximately 290,000 clones, 80% to 90% of them singletons. Assignments of participants to cohorts depended upon their own reported clinical history. Recovered participants had two consecutive negative NP/OP PCR tests, healthcare professional clearance, or symptom resolution. The chain combines TRBV6-6 with TRBJ1-5, with TRBD1 matching over 7 bases. The TCR comes from a woman in her twenties or thirties who had recovered from COVID-19. The sequenced sample was PBMCs or T cells enriched from blood (not recorded which). Here the CDR3 reads CASSYLTQGGDQPQHF. DNA for the CDR3: TGTGCCAGCAGTTACTTAACCCAGGGGGGCGATCAGCCCCAGCATTTT.